This T cell receptor (beta chain) is drawn from a study of cytomegalovirus exposure and HLA in healthy donors. In the study overall: In a previous analysis, approximately 110 million unique TCR beta sequences were found from some 180 million T cells. The study, taken as a whole, reports: Productive status was seen about 90% or about 30% of the time for most TCR beta V segments in an earlier analysis. Presence/absence analyses treated sequencing depth as roughly uniform across donors. Sequences of the TCR beta chain were said to predict the HLA-A and HLA-B alleles of most subjects accurately.

On this clone itself: Its antigen remains unknown.

PCR involved 60 Vbeta and 13 Jbeta primers. Assay: immunoSEQ multiplex PCR; the TCRdb copy retains only in-frame clones and omits some. Here the sample table reports some 130,000 clones. The CDR3 has 15 amino acids. The V and J ends lost 2 bases and 3 bases, in that order; junction bases with no gene match: 5. Germline loops: CDR1 SQVTM, CDR2 ANQGSEA. This TCR was sampled from a woman aged 40 to 50 in good health and CMV-seropositive. The sequenced material came from PBMCs. The rearrangement joins TRBV29-1 to TRBJ2-7; 12 bases agree with TRBD2. In DNA, the CDR3 is TGCAGCGTTGAATCACTAGCGGGGGGCCTCTACGAGCAGTACTTC. The encoded protein is CSVESLAGGLYEQYF.